The rows below give T cell receptor beta chains drawn from one sample of a study of blood T cell repertoires in COVID-19. Generated by immunoSEQ multiplex PCR, the TCRdb table keeps only in-frame clones and is missing some. The sample contains around 200,000 clones, 80% to 90% of which appear only once. The sequenced material came from peripheral blood. These receptors originate from a man aged 50-60 years with active or convalescent COVID-19. CDR3s include the opening cysteine and the closing phenylalanine or tryptophan. D genes are given only for firm matches. The size field is filled for only some rows; it gives once, few, many or a size class.

J: TRBJ1-5; length: 16; size: few; D: NA; V: TRBV7-2; DNA: TGTGCCAGCAGCTTAGACGGCGGGAACCTGTATCAGCCCCAGCATTTT; CDR3: CASSLDGGNLYQPQHF
J: TRBJ1-1; length: 14; size: once; D: NA; V: TRBV7-9; DNA: TGTGCCAGCAGTACGAAGGGTGGGAGGACTGAAGCTTTCTTT; CDR3: CASSTKGGRTEAFF
J: TRBJ1-3; length: 17; size: NA; D: NA; V: TRBV28; DNA: TGTGCCAGCAGGTTAGGGTCCTCAGGGGCCTCTGGAAACACCATATATTTT; CDR3: CASRLGSSGASGNTIYF
J: TRBJ2-7; length: 14; size: NA; D: TRBD2; V: TRBV28; DNA: TGTGCCAGCAGTTCCCCGGGACTATCCTACGAGCAGTACTTC; CDR3: CASSSPGLSYEQYF
J: TRBJ2-5; length: 17; size: NA; D: NA; V: TRBV11-2; DNA: TGTGCCAGCAGCCCAACCGGGGGTCGGTCCACTCAAGAGACCCAGTACTTC; CDR3: CASSPTGGRSTQETQYF
J: TRBJ2-2; length: 15; size: NA; D: TRBD1; V: TRBV7-9; DNA: TGTGCCAGCAGCCCCCAGGGGGCGTATACCGGGGAGCTGTTTTTT; CDR3: CASSPQGAYTGELFF
J: TRBJ2-2; length: 15; size: NA; D: TRBD2; V: TRBV6-5; DNA: TGTGCCAGCAGGCCCTGGGAGGGGAACACCGGGGAGCTGTTTTTT; CDR3: CASRPWEGNTGELFF
J: TRBJ2-3; length: 14; size: NA; D: NA; V: TRBV4-2; DNA: TGTGCCAGCAGCCAACAAACCGGACAGACAACGACGTATTTT; CDR3: CASSQQTGQTTTYF
J: TRBJ2-1; length: 15; size: NA; D: TRBD2; V: TRBV24-1; DNA: TGTGCCACCAGTGACCCCAGCGGGAGTGACAATGAGCAGTTCTTC; CDR3: CATSDPSGSDNEQFF
J: TRBJ2-3; length: 16; size: NA; D: TRBD2; V: TRBV5-1; DNA: TGCGCCAGCAGCAAAGGACTAGCGCACGGCACAGATACGCAGTATTTT; CDR3: CASSKGLAHGTDTQYF
J: TRBJ2-3; length: 13; size: NA; D: NA; V: TRBV9; DNA: TGTGCCAGCAGCGTAGCTCGGACAGATACGCAGTATTTT; CDR3: CASSVARTDTQYF
J: TRBJ2-5; length: 13; size: NA; D: TRBD1; V: TRBV2; DNA: TGTGCCAGCACCTGGGACAGCAAAGAGACCCAGTACTTC; CDR3: CASTWDSKETQYF
J: TRBJ2-7; length: 11; size: NA; D: NA; V: TRBV6-5; DNA: TGTGCCAGCGGTAGGGGTTACGAGCAGTACTTC; CDR3: CASGRGYEQYF
J: TRBJ1-2; length: 15; size: NA; D: NA; V: TRBV18; DNA: TGTGCCAGCTCACCCGCCCGGTCTGTCGCCTATGGCTACACCTTC; CDR3: CASSPARSVAYGYTF
J: TRBJ2-7; length: 15; size: NA; D: TRBD2; V: TRBV6-2/TRBV6-3; DNA: TGTGCCAGCAGTCAAAAAGCGGGGGGGCCCTACGAGCAGTACTTC; CDR3: CASSQKAGGPYEQYF
J: TRBJ1-2; length: 12; size: NA; D: TRBD1; V: TRBV12-3/TRBV12-4; DNA: TGTGCCAGCTCGGACAGGGGATATGGCTACACCTTC; CDR3: CASSDRGYGYTF
J: TRBJ2-7; length: 17; size: NA; D: TRBD2; V: TRBV28; DNA: TGTGCCAGCAGTTTAAGTGGTCTAGCGGGAGTAGGCTACGAGCAGTACTTC; CDR3: CASSLSGLAGVGYEQYF
J: TRBJ1-1; length: 15; size: NA; D: NA; V: TRBV27; DNA: TGTGCCAGCAGCAGAACCGGACTATTGAACACTGAAGCTTTCTTT; CDR3: CASSRTGLLNTEAFF
J: TRBJ2-2; length: 16; size: NA; D: TRBD1; V: TRBV24-1; DNA: TGTGCCACCAGTGATTGGGACAGGGGGAACACCGGGGAGCTGTTTTTT; CDR3: CATSDWDRGNTGELFF
J: TRBJ2-2; length: 14; size: many; D: TRBD1; V: TRBV28; DNA: TGTGCCAGCAACGGACAGGGGTGGGACGGGGAGCTGTTTTTT; CDR3: CASNGQGWDGELFF
J: TRBJ2-1; length: 14; size: NA; D: NA; V: TRBV6-5; DNA: TGTGCCAGCAGTTACTCCCCAGACACGCATGAGCAGTTCTTC; CDR3: CASSYSPDTHEQFF
J: TRBJ1-5; length: 13; size: once; D: NA; V: TRBV7-8; DNA: TGTGCCAGCAGCTTCGTTCTCAATCAGCCCCAGCATTTT; CDR3: CASSFVLNQPQHF
J: TRBJ1-3; length: 20; size: few; D: TRBD1; V: TRBV7-8; DNA: TGTGCCAGCAGCTTAGGAGTGGGGTGGGGACAGGACCTTTCTGGAAACACCATATATTTT; CDR3: CASSLGVGWGQDLSGNTIYF
J: TRBJ2-3; length: 15; size: NA; D: TRBD2; V: TRBV11-2; DNA: TGTGCCAGCAGCTTAGTTAGCGGGACCACAGATACGCAGTATTTT; CDR3: CASSLVSGTTDTQYF
J: TRBJ2-7; length: 17; size: NA; D: TRBD2; V: TRBV7-8; DNA: TGTGCCAGCAGCGGGCGGGTCTTCGCGGGAGGCCAGGACGAGCAGTACTTC; CDR3: CASSGRVFAGGQDEQYF
J: TRBJ1-2; length: 14; size: NA; D: NA; V: TRBV27; DNA: TGTGCCAGCAGACCTAACTCGGGACTATCTGGCTACACCTTC; CDR3: CASRPNSGLSGYTF
J: TRBJ1-2; length: 14; size: NA; D: TRBD1; V: TRBV27; DNA: TGTGCCAGCAGTTTACGGGACAGGGGGCTTGGCTACACCTTC; CDR3: CASSLRDRGLGYTF
J: TRBJ1-1; length: 13; size: NA; D: TRBD1; V: TRBV5-1; DNA: TGCGCCAGCAGGGGGGACAGTAACACTGAAGCTTTCTTT; CDR3: CASRGDSNTEAFF
J: TRBJ1-6; length: 17; size: NA; D: TRBD1; V: TRBV4-1; DNA: TGCGCCAGCAGCCCGTTATCGACAGGGGGCGCCACTTCACCCCTCCACTTT; CDR3: CASSPLSTGGATSPLHF
J: TRBJ1-1; length: 14; size: NA; D: NA; V: TRBV9; DNA: TGTGCCAGCAGCCCGCGACACACCGAAGCTGAAGCTTTCTTT; CDR3: CASSPRHTEAEAFF
J: TRBJ2-2; length: 12; size: NA; D: NA; V: TRBV5-5; DNA: TGTGCCAGCAGCTCTCGGACCGGGGAGCTGTTTTTT; CDR3: CASSSRTGELFF
J: TRBJ1-2; length: 14; size: few; D: NA; V: TRBV19; DNA: TGTGCCAGTAGGGTCGACATGTCTAACTATGGCTACACCTTC; CDR3: CASRVDMSNYGYTF
J: TRBJ2-1; length: 15; size: NA; D: TRBD2; V: TRBV7-9; DNA: TGTGCCAGCAGCCCCCGGGGTAGCGGGAACAATGAGCAGTTCTTC; CDR3: CASSPRGSGNNEQFF
J: TRBJ2-7; length: 15; size: NA; D: NA; V: TRBV27; DNA: TGTGCCAGCTCGGACTCTGCTAAAAGCTCCTACGAGCAGTACTTC; CDR3: CASSDSAKSSYEQYF
J: TRBJ1-1; length: 16; size: NA; D: NA; V: TRBV3-1/TRBV3-2; DNA: TGTGCCAGCAGCCAAGAGAGGAGTTTGGGGAACACTGAAGCTTTCTTT; CDR3: CASSQERSLGNTEAFF
J: TRBJ1-1; length: 14; size: NA; D: NA; V: TRBV2; DNA: TGTGCCAGCAGGTTACAGGATCAGGACACTGAAGCTTTCTTT; CDR3: CASRLQDQDTEAFF
J: TRBJ1-3; length: 16; size: NA; D: NA; V: TRBV7-2; DNA: TGTGCCAGCAGCTTTCGAGGGTCCCTTGGGGGAAACACCATATATTTT; CDR3: CASSFRGSLGGNTIYF
J: TRBJ1-1; length: 14; size: NA; D: NA; V: TRBV10-3; DNA: TGTGCCATCAAGTCCCAGGCACTGAACACTGAAGCTTTCTTT; CDR3: CAIKSQALNTEAFF
J: TRBJ1-5; length: 14; size: NA; D: TRBD1; V: TRBV7-2; DNA: TGTGCCAGCAGCTTGCTCAGGGGGCCTCAGCCCCAGCATTTT; CDR3: CASSLLRGPQPQHF
J: TRBJ2-1; length: 16; size: NA; D: TRBD1; V: TRBV11-2; DNA: TGTGCCAGCAGCCCCACGGGACAGAGCTCCTACAATGAGCAGTTCTTC; CDR3: CASSPTGQSSYNEQFF
J: TRBJ2-3; length: 12; size: NA; D: NA; V: TRBV5-4; DNA: TGTGCCAGCAGCTTCCACACAGATACGCAGTATTTT; CDR3: CASSFHTDTQYF
J: TRBJ2-1; length: 13; size: NA; D: NA; V: TRBV3-1/TRBV3-2; DNA: TGTGCCAGCAGCCAAGATTACCCCGGGGAGCAGTTCTTC; CDR3: CASSQDYPGEQFF
J: TRBJ1-1; length: 16; size: NA; D: TRBD1; V: TRBV28; DNA: TGTGCCAGCAGTCTCGACCGGGACAGTTTGAACACTGAAGCTTTCTTT; CDR3: CASSLDRDSLNTEAFF
J: TRBJ2-7; length: 14; size: NA; D: NA; V: TRBV9; DNA: TGTGCCAGCAGCGTAGAAGGGGGTCGTGGCGAGCAGTACTTC; CDR3: CASSVEGGRGEQYF
J: TRBJ1-6; length: 15; size: NA; D: NA; V: TRBV18; DNA: TGTGCCAGCTCACCCCAGGGGACCCAGGGGTCACCCCTCCACTTT; CDR3: CASSPQGTQGSPLHF
J: TRBJ2-3; length: 15; size: once; D: NA; V: TRBV7-9; DNA: TGTGCCAGCAGCCGCACGGCGGGGAGCACAGATACGCAGTATTTT; CDR3: CASSRTAGSTDTQYF
J: TRBJ2-1; length: 15; size: few; D: TRBD1; V: TRBV5-4; DNA: TGTGCCAGCAGCTTGGACACAGGGGGCAGGAATGAGCAGTTCTTC; CDR3: CASSLDTGGRNEQFF
J: TRBJ1-6; length: 13; size: NA; D: NA; V: TRBV19; DNA: TGTGCCAGTAGTATAGGAGGGAATTCACCCCTCCACTTT; CDR3: CASSIGGNSPLHF
J: TRBJ2-7; length: 15; size: NA; D: TRBD1; V: TRBV7-3; DNA: TGTGCCAGCAGCCCCGGGACAGGGGGGCTCTACGAGCAGTACTTC; CDR3: CASSPGTGGLYEQYF
J: TRBJ1-1; length: 15; size: NA; D: NA; V: TRBV6-6; DNA: TGTGCCAGCAGTCGCCGGGACACGCCTCACACTGAAGCTTTCTTT; CDR3: CASSRRDTPHTEAFF
J: TRBJ1-3; length: 15; size: NA; D: NA; V: TRBV2; DNA: TGTGCCAGCAGTGATAACGCGGGATCCGGAAACACCATATATTTT; CDR3: CASSDNAGSGNTIYF
J: TRBJ2-3; length: 13; size: few; D: NA; V: TRBV9; DNA: TGTGCCAGCAGCGCCTCTTACACAAGTACGCAGTATTTT; CDR3: CASSASYTSTQYF
J: TRBJ2-5; length: 14; size: NA; D: TRBD2; V: TRBV2; DNA: TGTGCCAGCAGACCGGGACTAGCGGGGGAGACCCAGTACTTC; CDR3: CASRPGLAGETQYF